This T cell receptor (beta chain) appears in the sequencing data of a study of early T cells in non-severe SARS-CoV-2 infection. CDR1 and CDR2 (germline): SGHTA, FQGNSA. CDR3 size: 15 residues. Trimming removed 0 bases from V and 2 bases from J; junction bases left unmatched: 1. This clonotype was counted at least ten times. One entry per CDR3 protein, called by TCRdb with MiXCR from the 5' RACE reads. Of 17,000 or so distinct CDR3 sequences in the sample, 5% to 6% were seen once. Sequenced here: whole blood, sampled at baseline. The sequence derives from an adult who was a healthcare worker with PCR-confirmed SARS-CoV-2 infection or an uninfected control (not recorded which). The chain links TRBV7-2 to TRBJ2-3, with 8 positions matching TRBD2. CDR3 nucleotide sequence: TGTGCCAGCAGCTTAGCTAGCGGGGTCACAGATACGCAGTATTTT. The encoded protein is CASSLASGVTDTQYF. Supplemented by reference TRBV7-2 and TRBJ2-3, the full variable domain reads GAGVSQSPSNKVTEKGKDVELRCDPISGHTALYWYRQSLGQGLEFLIYFQGNSAPDKSGLPSDRFSAERTGGSVSTLTIQRTQQEDSAVYLCASSLASGVTDTQYFGPGTRLTVL.